This T cell receptor (beta chain) was recovered during a study of T cell repertoires in cytomegalovirus infection. Study overall: Indicated by public TCR beta signatures were CMV infection and matching HLA type.

The V gene's germline CDR1 is DFQATT and CDR2 SNEGSKA (reference sequence). The CDR3 totals 16 residues. V shed 2 bases and J shed 0 bases, with 14 bases lying between them. This clonotype was seen once. Antigen unknown. TCRdb reprocessed the reads via MiXCR and lists one record per CDR3 protein. This sample has around 360,000 distinct CDR3 sequences, with just under 35% found just once. The sample in question was cultured PBMCs, obtained from culture after CMV antigen stimulation. The TCR comes from a human donor in good health (CMV status not recorded). Some clones in this sample may be carry-over from other donors' samples. The chain uses TRBV20-1 and TRBJ2-1; D uncertain. DNA of the CDR3: TGCAGTGCTAGAATGGGCGCCCCAAGCTCCTACAATGAGCAGTTCTTC. Translation: CSARMGAPSSYNEQFF.